A selection of T cell receptor beta chains follows, all from one sample in a study of CD8 T cells in Susac syndrome. In TCRdb, the immunoSEQ multiplex PCR reads were re-called with MiXCR into one record per CDR3 protein. The table shows about 190,000 distinct CDR3 sequences, with roughly 92% occurring only once. Sample: CD4+ T cells from PBMCs. These receptors all stem from a human donor in good health. The CDR3 runs from the conserved cysteine through the conserved F or W. A D gene is named only where the DNA matches it firmly. Clone size is not always given. Where it is, it says once, few, many or a class for expanded clones.

j_gene	abundance	v_gene	d_gene	CDR3nt	CDR3aa
TRBJ2-4	.	TRBV20-1	.	TGCAGTGCTAGAGATCAGGGGGGAACGGTTAAAAACATTCAGTACTTC	CSARDQGGTVKNIQYF
TRBJ2-3	.	TRBV5-1	.	TGCGCCAGCGGGACGGGACTTGGAACAGATACGCAGTATTTT	CASGTGLGTDTQYF
TRBJ1-1	.	TRBV19	.	TGTGCCACCCAAATCCGGAACGTGGCTGAAGCTTTCTTT	CATQIRNVAEAFF
TRBJ2-3	.	TRBV5-1	.	TGCGCCAGCAGGGCTGACTACTTCACAGATACGCAGTATTTT	CASRADYFTDTQYF
TRBJ2-2	.	TRBV7-2	TRBD2	TGTGCCAGCAGCCCCGGGGGGGCTGGTACCGGGGAGCTGTTTTTT	CASSPGGAGTGELFF
TRBJ1-5	.	TRBV28	.	TGTGCCAGCAGGGACGGTGATCAGCCCCAGCATTTT	CASRDGDQPQHF
TRBJ1-2	.	TRBV7-2	.	TGTGCCAGCAATTGGGGGCGCCGGGGCTACACCTTC	CASNWGRRGYTF
TRBJ2-3	.	TRBV18	.	TGTGCCAGCTCACCCCGGCAGCTTCCTAGCACAGATACGCAGTATTTT	CASSPRQLPSTDTQYF
TRBJ2-7	.	TRBV5-1	TRBD2	TGCGCCAGCAGCTTTCTAGCGGCCTCCTACGAGCAGTACTTC	CASSFLAASYEQYF
TRBJ2-2	.	TRBV27	TRBD1	TGTGCCAGCAGTTTTTTCTCGACAGGGTCCGGGGAGCTGTTTTTT	CASSFFSTGSGELFF
TRBJ2-5	.	TRBV11-2	TRBD1	TGTGCCAGCAACATAAGGGACAGGGGAGAGACCCAGTACTTC	CASNIRDRGETQYF
TRBJ2-4	.	TRBV3-1	.	TGTGCCAGCAGCCAAAGGGAACAAAAAAACATTCAGTACTTC	CASSQREQKNIQYF
TRBJ1-4	.	TRBV6-6	.	TGTGCCAGCCGACCGACAGCGCTTAATGAAAAACTGTTTTTT	CASRPTALNEKLFF
TRBJ1-5	.	TRBV18	TRBD1	TGTGCCAGCTCACCACCGATCGGACAGGGTACGTCCCAGCCCCAGCATTTT	CASSPPIGQGTSQPQHF
TRBJ1-6	.	TRBV6-1	.	TGTGCCAGCAGTCGACCGCCGAGCTCCTATAATTCACCCCTCCACTTT	CASSRPPSSYNSPLHF
TRBJ1-3	.	TRBV3-1	TRBD1	TGTGCCAGCAGCCGATCCTTCCCGACAGGGAGCGGATCTGGAAACACCATATATTTT	CASSRSFPTGSGSGNTIYF
TRBJ1-5	.	TRBV7-2	TRBD1	TGTGCCAGCAGCTTAGGGGGGAGGGGGCTTATCAATCAGCCCCAGCATTTT	CASSLGGRGLINQPQHF
TRBJ1-6	.	TRBV28	.	TGTGCCAGCAGTTTGGACTTCCTTAGCTCCTATAATTCACCCCTCCACTTT	CASSLDFLSSYNSPLHF
TRBJ1-6	.	TRBV7-9	TRBD1	TGTGCCAGCAGTATCGGGGACAGGGGACATTCACCCCTCCACTTT	CASSIGDRGHSPLHF
TRBJ2-1	.	TRBV29-1	.	TGCAGCGTTGAAAATACAGATCTCAATGAGCAGTTCTTC	CSVENTDLNEQFF
TRBJ2-5	.	TRBV2	.	TGTGCCAGCAGAGAAACACTGTTTCTGGAGACCCAGTACTTC	CASRETLFLETQYF
TRBJ1-2	.	TRBV28	.	TGTGCCAGCAGAGAGAGGGTGTATGGCTACACCTTC	CASRERVYGYTF
TRBJ1-2	once	TRBV13	.	TGTGCCAGCAGCTTACAAGGGTTAATCTATGGCTACACCTTC	CASSLQGLIYGYTF
TRBJ1-6	.	TRBV2	.	TGTGCCAGCAGTGAAGCGGAAGAAATCCTCCACTTT	CASSEAEEILHF
TRBJ1-2	.	TRBV30	TRBD1	TGTGCCTGGAGCTATATGGACAGGAAGAACTATGGCTACACCTTC	CAWSYMDRKNYGYTF
TRBJ2-1	.	TRBV6-6	.	TGTGCCAGCAGTTACGGACGATTAGCTGACAATGAGCAGTTCTTC	CASSYGRLADNEQFF
TRBJ1-5	once	TRBV28	.	TGTGCCAGCCTGGCCCCTAGCAATCAGCCCCAGCATTTT	CASLAPSNQPQHF
TRBJ1-2	.	TRBV20-1	.	TGCAGTGCTCAAGATGGCTACACCTTC	CSAQDGYTF
TRBJ2-7	.	TRBV7-9	.	TGTGCCAGCAGCTTAACGGAGTCCTACGAGCAGTACTTC	CASSLTESYEQYF
TRBJ2-6	.	TRBV9	.	TGTGCCAGCAGCGTAGATCGACACACAGGGGCCAACGTCCTGACTTTC	CASSVDRHTGANVLTF
TRBJ2-5	.	TRBV6-2/TRBV6-3	TRBD2	TGTGCCAGCACCTCCGCGCTAGCGGGGGGGTACCAAGAGACCCAGTACTTC	CASTSALAGGYQETQYF
TRBJ1-4	.	TRBV5-1	.	TGCGCCAGCAGCCGAGGAGGGATTAATGAAAAACTGTTTTTT	CASSRGGINEKLFF
TRBJ2-7	.	TRBV28	.	TGTGCCAGCAGTTTAGGAGGACCGAACTACGAGCAGTACTTC	CASSLGGPNYEQYF
TRBJ2-5	.	TRBV7-8	.	TGTGCCAGCAGCCCGGGGCCTCCTGGGGCCCAGTACTTC	CASSPGPPGAQYF
TRBJ1-1	.	TRBV18	.	TGTGCCAGCTCACGCAGGGTTGATACTGAAGCTTTCTTT	CASSRRVDTEAFF
TRBJ2-1	.	TRBV7-9	TRBD2	TGTGCCAGCAGCTCGGGAGGGCTGTCCAGCTCCTACAATGAGCAGTTCTTC	CASSSGGLSSSYNEQFF
TRBJ2-5	.	TRBV19	.	TGTGCCAGTAGTACGCCTCCGGAGACCCAGTACTTC	CASSTPPETQYF
TRBJ2-3	.	TRBV7-2	.	TGTGCCAGCAGCTTAGCCGGGGCTACGCAGTATTTT	CASSLAGATQYF
TRBJ1-1	.	TRBV7-2	.	TGTGCCAGCAGCTTAGCCAGCTCGAACACTGAAGCTTTCTTT	CASSLASSNTEAFF
TRBJ1-1	.	TRBV18	TRBD1	TGTGCCAGCTCACCAAAACCGGGACAGGCGAACACTGAAGCTTTCTTT	CASSPKPGQANTEAFF
TRBJ1-5	.	TRBV19	.	TGTGCCAGTAGTATTGGTAGGCAGCCCCAGCATTTT	CASSIGRQPQHF
TRBJ2-7	.	TRBV11-1	.	TGTGCCAGCAGCTTAGGAGGAAGTCTGGGCTCACACGAGCAGTACTTC	CASSLGGSLGSHEQYF
TRBJ1-5	.	TRBV20-1	TRBD1	TGCAGTGCTACCAAGACAGGGGGCTCGGGTCAGCCCCAGCATTTT	CSATKTGGSGQPQHF
TRBJ2-2	.	TRBV4-1	TRBD2	TGCGCCAGCAGCCAAGGTCCGGGACTAGCGGGGGGAAACACCGGGGAGCTGTTTTTT	CASSQGPGLAGGNTGELFF
TRBJ2-3	.	TRBV5-1	.	TGCGCCAGCAGCTTGAGTCCGGGCACAGATACGCAGTATTTT	CASSLSPGTDTQYF
TRBJ1-6	.	TRBV20-1	.	TGCAGTGCCCGAAGGGTCCAGCCACCCCTCCACTTT	CSARRVQPPLHF
TRBJ2-6	once	TRBV7-9	.	TGTGCCAGCAGCTCTACCTCGGGGGCGGCTGGGGCCAACGTCCTGACTTTC	CASSSTSGAAGANVLTF